A single sample gave rise to the 6 T cell receptor beta chains below, sequenced in a study of blood T cells in healthy people across ages. A sample-barcoded 5' primer and a J-beta primer mix were used in a second PCR of roughly 7 to 12 cycles. TCRdb fed the 5' RACE reads into MiXCR, producing one record per CDR3 protein. The sample lists roughly 410,000 distinct CDR3 sequences, 45% to 60% seen once, with around 49% in the top ten. Sequenced input: blood. The receptors come from a man aged 60-69 years in good health.

This clonotype was picked up a small number of times. The genes are TRBV28 and TRBJ2-7, with TRBD1 matching over 7 bases. Germline V CDR1 and CDR2: MDHEN, SYDVKM. V was pared by 3 bases and J by 5 bases, with 10 bases of the junction left unmatched. The CDR3 sequence is 15 residues long. In DNA, the CDR3 is TGTGCCAGCAGTTTGGCGGTACAGGGGCACGACGAGCAGTACTTC. Translated: CASSLAVQGHDEQYF.

The J gene is TRBJ2-4, the V gene TRBV5-5; D tentatively reads TRBD1 or TRBD2 (7 bases each). The J call may not be correct, given that the DNA end is closer to TRBJ2-7. Germline-derived CDR1 and CDR2 are SGHKS and YYEKEE (reference sequence). This CDR3 is 15 amino acids long. The CDR3 region has the DNA TGTGCCAGCACCCAGGGGGGGCTCAGCTCCTACGAGCAGTACTTC. This translates into CASTQGGLSSYEQYF.

This clonotype has a count of ten or more. The V call is TRBV7-2, the J call TRBJ2-3; D assignment may be TRBD1 or TRBD2 (5 bases each). The germline CDR1 and CDR2 sequences are SGHTA and FQGNSA. The CDR3 has 14 amino acids. Trimming stripped 0 bases from V and 3 bases from J, with 7 bases between. The DNA for the CDR3 is TGTGCCAGCAGCTTAGCGAGGGGTACAGATACGCAGTATTTT. Its protein product is CASSLARGTDTQYF.

This clonotype was detected only a few times. The chain employs TRBV20-1 and TRBJ2-7, with D maybe TRBD1 (6 bases). Trimming removed 6 bases at V and 0 bases at J, with 12 bases between. This CDR3 has 13 residues. Germline V CDR1 and CDR2: DFQATT, SNEGSKA (reference sequence). Here the CDR3 reads CSARDIDSYEQYF. CDR3 sequence (DNA): TGCAGTGCCCGGGACATAGACTCCTACGAGCAGTACTTC.

This clonotype was seen more than once but under ten times. The chain employs TRBV28 and TRBJ2-4; no firm D call. Germline loops: CDR1 MDHEN, CDR2 SYDVKM. V was cut by 1 base and J by 0 bases, with 13 bases left in between. The CDR3 is 17 amino acids. DNA of the CDR3: TGTGCCAGCAGTTTATCCCTACAATCTCAAGCCAAAAACATTCAGTACTTC. Translating gives CASSLSLQSQAKNIQYF.

V is TRBV6-5 and J is TRBJ2-1, with D unresolved. This CDR3 region has 12 residues. Trimming shortened V by 10 bases and J by 12 bases, and 19 bases separated the two germline ends. Germline CDR1 and CDR2: MNHEY and SVGAGI. CDR3: CATLDPVGAQFF. For the CDR3, the DNA is TGTGCCACCTTGGACCCCGTTGGAGCGCAGTTCTTC.